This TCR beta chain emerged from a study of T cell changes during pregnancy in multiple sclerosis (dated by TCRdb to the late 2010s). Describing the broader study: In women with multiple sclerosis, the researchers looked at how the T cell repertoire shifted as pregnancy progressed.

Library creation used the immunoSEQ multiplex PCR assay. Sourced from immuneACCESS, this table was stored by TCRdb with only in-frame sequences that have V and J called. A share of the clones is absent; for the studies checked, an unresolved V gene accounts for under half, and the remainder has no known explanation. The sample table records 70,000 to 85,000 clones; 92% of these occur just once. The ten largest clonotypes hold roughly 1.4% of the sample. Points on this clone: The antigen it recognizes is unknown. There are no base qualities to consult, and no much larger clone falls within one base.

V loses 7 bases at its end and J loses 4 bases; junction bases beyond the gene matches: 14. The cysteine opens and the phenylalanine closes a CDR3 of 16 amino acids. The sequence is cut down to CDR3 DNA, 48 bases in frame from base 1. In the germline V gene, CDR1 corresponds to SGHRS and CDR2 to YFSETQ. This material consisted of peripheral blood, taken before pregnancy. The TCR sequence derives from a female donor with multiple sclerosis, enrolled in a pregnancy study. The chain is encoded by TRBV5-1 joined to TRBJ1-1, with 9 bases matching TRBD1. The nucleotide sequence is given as TGCGCCAGCTGCCGGGACAGGGTTCGTGGAAGCACTGAAGCTTTCTTT. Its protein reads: CASCRDRVRGSTEAFF.